This T cell receptor (beta chain) was recorded in a study of blood T cell repertoires in COVID-19 (dated by TCRdb to the early 2020s). With respect to the entire study: Collaborator samples came from the United States, Italy and Spain and covered acute and convalescent phases of COVID-19. The dataset comprised deeply sampled blood TCRbeta repertoires from subjects exposed to, actively infected with, or recovered from COVID-19. The repertoires were released in a freely available public database intended as a resource for research on the immune response to SARS-CoV-2. The material from the prospective study consisted of cDNA or gDNA derived from T cells, B-cell-depleted T cells, or PBMCs. A de-identified subject ID, COVID-19 status, age in years and sex were almost always included in the sample metadata. Samples were obtained from the ongoing ImmuneRACE study (first 160 participants) and from roughly 1,300 subjects provided by 6 global collaborators. Where available, HLA class I and class II types were taken from metadata supplied by the sample provider and were not determined by assay-based typing. General findings and caveats noted by the study authors: The quantity of clinical and demographic metadata differed by source and by participant and was supplied without curation.

Each collaborating institution followed its own protocols to collect whole blood in K2EDTA tubes. For TCRbeta analysis, collaborator samples were shipped as frozen whole blood, as isolated PBMCs, or as DNA extracted from either sample type. As to this clone: Its antigen remains undetermined. The record has no base qualities; no much larger clone is one base away.

TCRbeta CDR3 regions were amplified from genomic DNA by means of the immunoSEQ Assay, a bias-controlled multiplex PCR. As for the authors' bioinformatics: Within the assay, amplification of reference gene primers was used to estimate how many nucleated cells each sample contained. To quantify the absolute abundance of each unique TCRbeta CDR3 rearrangement, sequence reads were collapsed and filtered. For each sample, productive Simpson clonality was calculated as the square root of Simpson's diversity index over productive rearrangements. The immuneACCESS repertoire file appears here via TCRdb, limited to in-frame rearrangements. These files lack a portion of the clones; in checked studies, under half of the deficit traces to unresolved V genes, and the cause of the others is not known. V and J calls plus clone size are reproduced from that table; the DNA served to infer D and trimming. Here the sample has approximately 27,000 clones; about 94% occur a single time. The ten largest account for 3.5% to 5% of the sample.

V loses 0 bases at its end and J loses 8 bases; junction bases beyond the gene matches: 5. From a lookup of the germline V gene, CDR1 and CDR2 are SGHRS and YFSETQ. From the cysteine up to the phenylalanine, the CDR3 has a length of 15 residues. This entry keeps only the CDR3 DNA: 45 bases, framed from base 1. The V gene is TRBV5-1 and the J gene is TRBJ1-6; 7 bases in the junction line up with TRBD1. The specimen sequenced was peripheral blood. The sequence was obtained from a human donor with active COVID-19. The donor label of this sample is uncertain. The DNA reads TGCGCCAGCAGCTTGGACCGGGACAGTTATTCACCCCTCCACTTT. Its protein is CASSLDRDSYSPLHF.